This T cell receptor (beta chain) was profiled in a study (dated by TCRdb to between 2015 and 2017). In terms of the full investigation: The study set out to test whether tumor-infiltrating Tregs in breast cancer get recruited from blood Tregs or are instead converted in situ from other CD4+ T cell subsets. Broader findings and caveats from the paper: Rather than covering whole repertoires, validation in the larger cohort was restricted to a single TCR beta V-J rearrangement. In terms of TCR gene usage, tumor memory CD4+ T cells clustered together with blood and lymph node memory CD4+ cells, as well as with lymph node naive CD4+ cells. The greatest overlap of tumor-infiltrating Treg TCR alpha and beta sequences was observed with tumor naive CD4+ T cells, followed by blood naive CD4+ T cells.

The memory CD4+ T cell population was isolated based on a CD4+CD45RO+CD25- phenotype. Tregs, naive and memory CD4+ T cells from tumor, blood and ipsilateral draining lymph nodes of a few breast cancer patients underwent full-length TCR alpha and beta sequencing. Tumor tissue and lymph nodes obtained from ipsilateral axillary dissection were perfused with PBS, minced and then digested with collagenase I and hyaluronidase. FACS confirmed that the sorted cell populations were more than 90% pure. The CDR3 holds 16 amino acids from the cysteine to the phenylalanine. Only the CDR3 DNA is retained, 48 bases long and in frame from the first base. V loses 1 base at its end and J loses 3 bases; junction bases beyond the gene matches: 5. For CDR1 and CDR2, the germline V gene lists LGHNA and YNFKEQ. There are a few counts of this clonotype. The target of this receptor is not known. Base quality data are lacking; no much larger clone is found one base away.

Full-length TCR variable regions were amplified by 5' RACE PCR with constant-region reverse primers, followed by semi-nested PCR with Nested Universal Primer A. Using the ReliaPrep RNA Cell Miniprep System, total RNA was extracted, and the SMARTer RACE 5'/3' Kit was then used to reverse transcribe the RNA into 5'RACE-ready cDNA. Full-length TCR alpha and beta libraries were barcoded with multiplex adaptors and sequenced on an Illumina MiSeq. The original methods were these. Sequencing data were pooled across the five patients for each of nine subset-tissue groups and compared by unsupervised clustering of TCR gene usage. The Morisita-Horn index was used to calculate repertoire similarity, with shared sequences weighted by how much each contributed to each repertoire. The public sequencing data were trimmed at Q25 with fastp and processed into clonotypes with MiXCR by TCRdb, which kept only in-frame beta chains. Rows with one shared CDR3 protein collapse into an entry with the most common genes and DNA. TCRdb, not the original authors, processed these V and J calls. This sample comprises about 57,000 distinct CDR3 sequences, more than 25% of them detected only once. Jointly, the top ten make up roughly 3.3% of the sample.

This chain is built from TRBV4-2 and TRBJ2-1, with TRBD2 matching 8 junction bases. This clonotype was sampled from a female donor with breast cancer. The sample was tumor-infiltrating memory CD4+ T cells sorted from the breast tumor. The sample's cell subset or site label, in plain terms: memory CD4+ T cells, CD4+CD45RO+CD25-. DNA sequence: TGTGCCAGCAGCCAAGTGCCCGGGGGGGACTACAATGAGCAGTTCTTC. It translates to CASSQVPGGDYNEQFF.